This T cell receptor beta chain stems from a study of blood T cell repertoires in COVID-19. The germline V gene encodes CDR1 SGHAT and CDR2 FQDESV (reference sequence). The CDR3 has 14 amino acids. V was cut by 3 bases and J by 9 bases, with 15 bases left in between. Produced via immunoSEQ multiplex PCR; TCRdb's table is partial and in-frame only. The repertoire holds 150,000 to 200,000 clones, with more than 80% as singletons. This chain links TRBV11-1 with TRBJ2-1; TRBD1 is a possible D gene (6 bases). The origin of this receptor is a man aged 45-60 years who had recovered from COVID-19. Sequencing was carried out using PBMCs or T cells enriched from blood (not recorded which). CDR3 residues: CASSFTQGKPEQFF. CDR3 DNA: TGTGCCAGCAGCTTTACCCAGGGGAAACCTGAGCAGTTCTTC. Combining the CDR3 with reference TRBV11-1 and TRBJ2-1 gives the whole variable domain EAEVAQSPRYKITEKSQAVAFWCDPISGHATLYWYRQILGQGPELLVQFQDESVVDDSQLPKDRFSAERLKGVDSTLKIQPAELGDSAMYLCASSFTQGKPEQFFGPGTRLTVL.